Listed below are T cell receptor beta chains from one sample, sequenced in a study of blood T cell repertoires in COVID-19. Sequencing used immunoSEQ multiplex PCR; TCRdb keeps in-frame clones, though not all of them. This sample has around 300,000 clones, with around 90% found just once. Sequences were obtained from PBMCs or T cells enriched from blood (not recorded which). All receptors come from a woman in her 50s who had recovered from COVID-19. The CDR3 runs from the conserved cysteine through the conserved F or W. Fields, in order: J gene, V gene, CDR3 length, clone size, D gene, CDR3 protein, CDR3 DNA. The D gene is left open where the match is weak. For some rows the clone size is stated as once, few or many, or as a class when expanded; others skip it.

J gene: TRBJ1-2; V gene: TRBV6-6; CDR3 length: 14; clone size: NA; D gene: NA; CDR3 protein: CASSPGAGGYGYTF; CDR3 DNA: TGTGCCAGCAGTCCCGGGGCGGGGGGGTATGGCTACACCTTC
J gene: TRBJ1-1; V gene: TRBV28; CDR3 length: 16; clone size: NA; D gene: TRBD1; CDR3 protein: CASSLTGGAGKTEAFF; CDR3 DNA: TGTGCCAGCAGCTTAACAGGGGGCGCCGGCAAGACTGAAGCTTTCTTT
J gene: TRBJ2-1; V gene: TRBV14; CDR3 length: 15; clone size: NA; D gene: NA; CDR3 protein: CASSSLGVRYNEQFF; CDR3 DNA: TGTGCCAGCAGCTCGTTGGGAGTCAGGTACAATGAGCAGTTCTTC
J gene: TRBJ2-1; V gene: TRBV5-5; CDR3 length: 19; clone size: NA; D gene: TRBD2; CDR3 protein: CASSFVGRTSGFLYNEQFF; CDR3 DNA: TGTGCCAGCAGCTTCGTGGGCAGGACTAGTGGATTCTTATACAATGAGCAGTTCTTC
J gene: TRBJ2-1; V gene: TRBV6-2/TRBV6-3; CDR3 length: 13; clone size: NA; D gene: NA; CDR3 protein: CASSLTVYDEQFF; CDR3 DNA: TGTGCCAGCAGCCTGACAGTCTACGATGAGCAGTTCTTC
J gene: TRBJ1-1; V gene: TRBV3-1/TRBV3-2; CDR3 length: 15; clone size: NA; D gene: NA; CDR3 protein: CASSQGAPGNTEAFF; CDR3 DNA: TGTGCCAGCAGCCAAGGAGCCCCAGGGAACACTGAAGCTTTCTTT
J gene: TRBJ2-5; V gene: TRBV20-1; CDR3 length: 15; clone size: NA; D gene: TRBD2; CDR3 protein: CSASRSGREQETQYF; CDR3 DNA: TGCAGTGCTAGTCGAAGCGGGAGGGAGCAAGAGACCCAGTACTTC
J gene: TRBJ1-2; V gene: TRBV15; CDR3 length: 13; clone size: NA; D gene: TRBD1; CDR3 protein: CATSVDRVYGYTF; CDR3 DNA: TGTGCCACCAGCGTCGACAGGGTATATGGCTACACCTTC
J gene: TRBJ2-7; V gene: TRBV5-1; CDR3 length: 18; clone size: few; D gene: TRBD1; CDR3 protein: CASSFRVYEGQNYVKQYF; CDR3 DNA: TGCGCCAGCAGCTTTAGGGTTTACGAGGGACAGAACTACGTGAAGCAGTACTTC
J gene: TRBJ2-7; V gene: TRBV28; CDR3 length: 13; clone size: NA; D gene: TRBD2; CDR3 protein: CASLGGGRYEQYF; CDR3 DNA: TGTGCCAGCTTGGGGGGAGGGCGCTACGAGCAGTACTTC
J gene: TRBJ1-2; V gene: TRBV5-6; CDR3 length: 14; clone size: NA; D gene: TRBD1; CDR3 protein: CASSPDRGGYGYTF; CDR3 DNA: TGTGCCAGCAGCCCGGACAGGGGAGGCTATGGCTACACCTTC
J gene: TRBJ2-1; V gene: TRBV19; CDR3 length: 17; clone size: NA; D gene: TRBD2; CDR3 protein: CASSSGLAGGSYNEQFF; CDR3 DNA: TGTGCCAGTAGTTCGGGACTAGCGGGCGGCTCCTACAATGAGCAGTTCTTC
J gene: TRBJ1-5; V gene: TRBV7-2; CDR3 length: 15; clone size: NA; D gene: NA; CDR3 protein: CASSSRTFRDQPQHF; CDR3 DNA: TGTGCCAGCAGCTCCCGTACGTTTCGAGATCAGCCCCAGCATTTT
J gene: TRBJ2-7; V gene: TRBV15; CDR3 length: 18; clone size: NA; D gene: TRBD1; CDR3 protein: CATSRDYTGVGGSVEQYF; CDR3 DNA: TGTGCCACCAGCAGAGACTACACAGGGGTAGGGGGTAGTGTTGAGCAGTACTTC
J gene: TRBJ2-1; V gene: TRBV7-8; CDR3 length: 15; clone size: once; D gene: NA; CDR3 protein: CASSSHGVFDNEQFF; CDR3 DNA: TGTGCCAGCAGCTCTCACGGGGTCTTCGACAATGAGCAGTTCTTC
J gene: TRBJ2-7; V gene: TRBV5-4; CDR3 length: 16; clone size: NA; D gene: TRBD2; CDR3 protein: CASREGSSGSFYEQYF; CDR3 DNA: TGTGCCAGCAGGGAAGGAAGTAGCGGGAGTTTTTACGAGCAGTACTTC
J gene: TRBJ1-6; V gene: TRBV7-9; CDR3 length: 14; clone size: NA; D gene: NA; CDR3 protein: CASSLGGPNSPLHF; CDR3 DNA: TGTGCCAGCAGCTTGGGAGGGCCGAATTCACCCCTCCACTTT
J gene: TRBJ1-2; V gene: TRBV29-1; CDR3 length: 14; clone size: NA; D gene: NA; CDR3 protein: CSVELRRSNYGYTF; CDR3 DNA: TGCAGCGTTGAACTTAGGAGATCTAACTATGGCTACACCTTC
J gene: TRBJ1-1; V gene: TRBV18; CDR3 length: 14; clone size: NA; D gene: NA; CDR3 protein: CASSPGPMNTEAFF; CDR3 DNA: TGTGCCAGCTCACCGGGGCCCATGAACACTGAAGCTTTCTTT
J gene: TRBJ1-1; V gene: TRBV24-1; CDR3 length: 15; clone size: NA; D gene: NA; CDR3 protein: CATSDRGSVSTEAFF; CDR3 DNA: TGTGCCACCAGTGACAGGGGATCGGTGAGCACTGAAGCTTTCTTT
J gene: TRBJ1-4; V gene: TRBV19; CDR3 length: 14; clone size: NA; D gene: NA; CDR3 protein: CASTHLGQLDKLFF; CDR3 DNA: TGTGCCAGTACCCATCTGGGACAACTGGACAAACTGTTTTTT
J gene: TRBJ2-7; V gene: TRBV27; CDR3 length: 17; clone size: once; D gene: TRBD1; CDR3 protein: CASTSARDRGGYTKQYF; CDR3 DNA: TGTGCCAGCACCTCCGCGCGTGACAGGGGGGGTTATACCAAGCAGTACTTC
J gene: TRBJ2-1; V gene: TRBV19; CDR3 length: 16; clone size: NA; D gene: TRBD2; CDR3 protein: CASRQTSGRAEDEQFF; CDR3 DNA: TGTGCCAGTAGACAGACTAGCGGGAGGGCCGAGGATGAGCAGTTCTTC
J gene: TRBJ1-4; V gene: TRBV11-3; CDR3 length: 8; clone size: NA; D gene: NA; CDR3 protein: CASSLRFF; CDR3 DNA: TGTGCCAGCAGCTTACGGTTTTTT
J gene: TRBJ2-5; V gene: TRBV3-1/TRBV3-2; CDR3 length: 14; clone size: NA; D gene: TRBD2; CDR3 protein: CASRASGTGETQYF; CDR3 DNA: TGTGCCAGCCGGGCTAGCGGGACGGGGGAGACCCAGTACTTC
J gene: TRBJ2-7; V gene: TRBV19; CDR3 length: 16; clone size: NA; D gene: TRBD2; CDR3 protein: CASSLDSGRIPYEQYF; CDR3 DNA: TGTGCCAGTAGTCTTGATAGCGGGAGAATACCGTACGAGCAGTACTTC
J gene: TRBJ2-1; V gene: TRBV24-1; CDR3 length: 18; clone size: NA; D gene: TRBD2; CDR3 protein: CATSDSGLAGGPRNEQFF; CDR3 DNA: TGTGCCACCAGTGATTCGGGACTAGCGGGAGGGCCGAGGAATGAGCAGTTCTTC
J gene: TRBJ1-3; V gene: TRBV4-1; CDR3 length: 15; clone size: NA; D gene: NA; CDR3 protein: CASSLTGTTGNTIYF; CDR3 DNA: TGCGCCAGCAGCCTAACCGGGACAACTGGAAACACCATATATTTT
J gene: TRBJ1-1; V gene: TRBV7-2; CDR3 length: 15; clone size: few; D gene: TRBD1; CDR3 protein: CASSLALGAGGKAFF; CDR3 DNA: TGTGCCAGCAGCTTAGCGCTAGGAGCAGGGGGAAAAGCTTTCTTT
J gene: TRBJ2-2; V gene: TRBV4-3; CDR3 length: 19; clone size: many; D gene: TRBD2; CDR3 protein: CASSQGGSSGRFYTGELFF; CDR3 DNA: TGCGCCAGCAGCCAAGGAGGGTCCAGCGGGAGGTTCTACACCGGGGAGCTGTTTTTT
J gene: TRBJ2-7; V gene: TRBV9; CDR3 length: 14; clone size: NA; D gene: TRBD1; CDR3 protein: CASSYRDRNYEQYF; CDR3 DNA: TGTGCCAGCAGCTACCGGGACAGGAACTACGAGCAGTACTTC
J gene: TRBJ2-2; V gene: TRBV3-1/TRBV3-2; CDR3 length: 16; clone size: NA; D gene: NA; CDR3 protein: CASSQDVNSNTGELFF; CDR3 DNA: TGTGCCAGCAGCCAAGATGTAAACTCGAACACCGGGGAGCTGTTTTTT
J gene: TRBJ1-5; V gene: TRBV6-5; CDR3 length: 15; clone size: NA; D gene: NA; CDR3 protein: CASSSQGRGFQPQHF; CDR3 DNA: TGTGCCAGCAGTTCACAGGGAAGGGGCTTTCAGCCCCAGCATTTT
J gene: TRBJ2-1; V gene: TRBV4-3; CDR3 length: 16; clone size: once; D gene: TRBD2; CDR3 protein: CASSQDSLAGGLQQFF; CDR3 DNA: TGCGCCAGCAGCCAAGATAGCCTAGCGGGAGGACTCCAGCAGTTCTTC
J gene: TRBJ1-1; V gene: TRBV2; CDR3 length: 14; clone size: NA; D gene: NA; CDR3 protein: CASSDRGLRTEAFF; CDR3 DNA: TGTGCCAGCAGTGACAGGGGATTGCGAACTGAAGCTTTCTTT
J gene: TRBJ1-1; V gene: TRBV3-1/TRBV3-2; CDR3 length: 14; clone size: NA; D gene: TRBD1; CDR3 protein: CASSQGQRNTEAFF; CDR3 DNA: TGTGCCAGCAGCCAGGGACAGAGAAACACTGAAGCTTTCTTT
J gene: TRBJ1-4; V gene: TRBV2; CDR3 length: 15; clone size: once; D gene: NA; CDR3 protein: CASRLTGATNEKLFF; CDR3 DNA: TGTGCCAGCAGACTAACAGGTGCAACTAATGAAAAACTGTTTTTT
J gene: TRBJ2-5; V gene: TRBV5-1; CDR3 length: 15; clone size: NA; D gene: NA; CDR3 protein: CASSLVGTPEETQYF; CDR3 DNA: TGCGCCAGCAGCTTGGTGGGCACCCCGGAAGAGACCCAGTACTTC
J gene: TRBJ2-1; V gene: TRBV28; CDR3 length: 16; clone size: NA; D gene: TRBD2; CDR3 protein: CASSTRLAGFSYEQFF; CDR3 DNA: TGTGCCAGCAGTACCAGACTAGCGGGATTTTCTTATGAGCAGTTCTTC